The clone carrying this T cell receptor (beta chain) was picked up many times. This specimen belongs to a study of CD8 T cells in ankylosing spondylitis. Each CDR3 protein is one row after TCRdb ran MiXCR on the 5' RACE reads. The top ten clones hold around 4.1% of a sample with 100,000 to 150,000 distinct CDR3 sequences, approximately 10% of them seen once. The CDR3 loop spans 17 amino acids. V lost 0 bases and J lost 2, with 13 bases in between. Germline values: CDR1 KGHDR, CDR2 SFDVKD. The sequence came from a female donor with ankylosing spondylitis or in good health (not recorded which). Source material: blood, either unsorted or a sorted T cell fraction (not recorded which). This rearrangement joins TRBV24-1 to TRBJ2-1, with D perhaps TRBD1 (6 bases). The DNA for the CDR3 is TGTGCCACCAGTGATTTGCCAGTAGGGGGTCCCTACAATGAGCAGTTCTTC. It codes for CATSDLPVGGPYNEQFF.